The 28 T cell receptor beta chains in this list originate from one sample, sequenced in a study of T-cell reconstitution after alpha-beta-depleted transplantation in children. Preparation of the TCRbeta library was carried out with unique molecular identifiers. TCRdb fed the PCR reads into MiXCR, producing one record per CDR3 protein. Of 200,000 to 250,000 distinct CDR3 sequences listed, approximately 24% are singletons. The specimen comprised PBMCs, mostly from graft donor cells, sampled 360 days after TCRalphabeta/CD19-depleted stem cell transplant. These receptors originate from a female patient between 2 and 15 years old who had a stem cell transplant for congenital amegakaryocytic thrombocytopenia, so the T cells may come from the graft donor.

V usage is TRBV12-3 or TRBV12-4 and J usage is TRBJ2-7, with TRBD2 matching over 10 bases. With 4 bases clipped from V and 6 bases from J, the junction kept 9 bases outside the gene matches. CDR3 length: 15 amino acids. CDR3 DNA: TGTGCCAGCAGTTCCTCAGCGGGAGGGCCCCGCGAGCAGTACTTC. Translated, it gives CASSSSAGGPREQYF.

The genes are TRBV7-2 and TRBJ2-7; TRBD2 matches 10 bases. CDR3 length equals 16 residues. Germline CDR1 reads SGHTA; CDR2 reads FQGNSA. Trimming at V came to 1 base and at J to 6 bases, leaving 9 bases not matched to a gene. DNA for the CDR3: TGTGCCAGCAGCTTAGGCAGCGGGAGGGCTTCGGGCGAGCAGTACTTC. Protein sequence: CASSLGSGRASGEQYF.

Concerning this clonotype itself: A much larger clone lies a single base off, so this may be a read error. The V and J genes are TRBV5-1 and TRBJ2-2, with D possibly being TRBD1 (5 bases). CDR1 and CDR2 (germline): SGHRS, YFSETQ. CDR3 length: 15 amino acids. The CDR3 sequence is CACSLFIGHSGELFF. DNA of the CDR3: TGCGCCTGCAGCTTGTTTATTGGACACTCCGGGGAGCTGTTTTTT. Variable domain in full (rest from reference TRBV5-1 and TRBJ2-2): KAGVTQTPRYLIKTRGQQVTLSCSPISGHRSVSWYQQTPGQGLQFLFEYFSETQRNKGNFPGRFSGRQFSNSRSEMNVSTLELGDSALYLCACSLFIGHSGELFFGEGSRLTVL.

This chain links TRBV6-5 with TRBJ2-3; D remains unclear. Per the germline V gene, CDR1 is MNHEY and CDR2 is SVGAGI. This CDR3 contains 14 residues. Deletions cut 2 bases from V and 0 bases from J, with 6 bases between. The CDR3 bases are TGTGCCAGCAGTTACGCGGCCAGCACAGATACGCAGTATTTT. It specifies CASSYAASTDTQYF.

The V and J genes are TRBV3-1 and TRBJ2-5; D remains ambiguous. This CDR3 is 13 amino acids long. Trimming shortened V by 0 bases and J by 3 bases, and 5 bases separated the two germline ends. In germline, CDR1 is LGHDT, CDR2 YNNKEL (reference sequence). CDR3 DNA: TGTGCCAGCAGCCAAGATACTGAAGAGACCCAGTACTTC. Residues: CASSQDTEETQYF.

With regard to this clonotype: This CDR3 is missing its conserved last phenylalanine or tryptophan, likely due to a read error. V and J are TRBV12-3 or TRBV12-4 and TRBJ2-6; the D call may be TRBD1 or TRBD2 (5 bases each). There are 18 residues in the CDR3. Deletions cut 3 bases from V and 0 bases from J, with 15 bases between. As DNA, the CDR3 is TGTGCCAGCAGTTTCCCGCCGGGGCTACACTCTGGGGCCAACGTCCTGACTTCC. It codes for CASSFPPGLHSGANVLTS.

The chain joins TRBV6-1 to TRBJ2-7, with D tentatively TRBD1 or TRBD2 (5 bases each). The germline gives CDR1 MNHNS, CDR2 SASEGT. The germline V and J ends were trimmed by 6 bases and 2 bases, with 14 bases remaining between them. CDR3 length: 14 amino acids. For the CDR3, the DNA is TGTGCCAGCAGACCGGGACGGAGTACCTACGAGCAGTACTTC. Its protein is CASRPGRSTYEQYF.

The V gene is TRBV12-3 or TRBV12-4, the J gene TRBJ2-3; 9 nucleotides line up with TRBD1. This CDR3 spans 14 amino acids. V gave up 6 bases and J gave up 3 bases; unmatched junction bases: 4. CDR3 sequence: CASSPGQGTDTQYF. The CDR3 coding sequence is TGTGCCAGCAGCCCGGGACAGGGAACAGATACGCAGTATTTT.

The chain carries TRBV12-3 or TRBV12-4 and TRBJ2-3; 12 nucleotides match TRBD2. After removal of 6 bases from V and 1 base from J, the junction contained 2 bases not matched to a gene. The CDR3 length is 15 residues. As DNA, the CDR3 is TGTGCCAGCAGCAGGACTAGCGGGGGCACAGATACGCAGTATTTT. Translated: CASSRTSGGTDTQYF.

This clonotype was found a few times. The chain is built from TRBV6-1 and TRBJ1-6; 8 nucleotides match TRBD1. CDR3 length: 14 amino acids. CDR1 is MNHNS, CDR2 SASEGT, per germline. With V trimmed by 6 bases and J by 6 bases, 4 bases remained unmatched. CDR3 coding DNA: TGTGCCAGCAGGTGGACAGGGCCTAATTCACCCCTCCACTTT. Protein sequence: CASRWTGPNSPLHF.

V usage is TRBV15 and J usage is TRBJ1-1; 7 positions match TRBD1. V dropped 0 bases and J dropped 4; count of bases not matched to a gene: 2. The CDR3 length is 14 residues. Germline CDR1 LNHNV, CDR2 YYDKDF (reference sequence). The CDR3 bases are TGTGCCACCAGCAGAGAAGGGGGCTTCACTGAAGCTTTCTTT. Protein: CATSREGGFTEAFF.

The genes are TRBV3-1 and TRBJ2-7; D remains ambiguous. The CDR3 length is 13 residues. V lost 0 bases and J 3 bases, leaving 6 bases between the germline ends. Germline V CDR1 and CDR2: LGHDT, YNNKEL (reference sequence). CDR3 protein: CASSQELYYEQYF. The CDR3 DNA reads TGTGCCAGCAGCCAAGAACTTTACTACGAGCAGTACTTC.

This clonotype was found a few times. The chain joins TRBV12-3 or TRBV12-4 to TRBJ2-1; D is unresolved. This CDR3 has 15 residues. The germline V and J ends were trimmed by 4 bases and 10 bases, with 20 bases remaining between them. The CDR3 is CASSSSNRTGREQFF. The CDR3, as DNA: TGTGCCAGCAGTTCATCAAACCGGACGGGCCGGGAGCAGTTCTTC.

This clonotype has at least ten counts. This rearrangement joins TRBV2 to TRBJ2-5; D is possibly TRBD2 (6 bases). Germline V gene data show CDR1 as SNHLY and CDR2 as FYNNEI. The CDR3 loop spans 14 amino acids. The V and J ends lost 8 bases and 4 bases respectively, with 17 bases between them. In DNA, the CDR3 is TGTGCCAGCGAACCGTTCGCGGGAATAGAGACCCAGTACTTC. This encodes CASEPFAGIETQYF.

This clonotype was counted between two and nine times. This sequence joins TRBV6-2 or TRBV6-3 and TRBJ2-3; possible D gene TRBD2, 6 bases. Germline V gene lookup returns CDR1 MNHEY and CDR2 SVGEGT. The CDR3 covers 16 residues. Deletions cut 4 bases from V and 3 bases from J, with 17 bases between. The CDR3, as DNA: TGTGCCAGCAGTTCGACCGGGAGCTCGAGGACAGATACGCAGTATTTT. The encoded protein is CASSSTGSSRTDTQYF.

This clonotype has just a few counts. The gene calls are TRBV5-1 and TRBJ2-2, with TRBD1 as a possible D gene (6 bases). The CDR3 is made up of 16 amino acids. From germline, CDR1 is SGHRS and CDR2 YFSETQ. V shed 2 bases and J shed 1 base, with 12 bases lying between them. Written as DNA, the CDR3 is TGCGCCAGCAGCTTAGATACAGGGAGGAACACCGGGGAGCTGTTTTTT. Translated, it gives CASSLDTGRNTGELFF.

Only a few counts were recorded for this clonotype. The J gene is TRBJ2-4, the V gene TRBV4-1, with D tentatively TRBD2 (6 bases). Germline V gene lookup returns CDR1 MGHRA and CDR2 YSYEKL. The CDR3 covers 16 residues. The V and J ends lost 2 bases and 2 bases respectively, with 13 bases between them. The CDR3 reads CASSQPAAGSKNIQYF. In DNA form, the CDR3 reads TGCGCCAGCAGCCAACCCGCGGCGGGGTCCAAAAACATTCAGTACTTC.

A few counts support this clonotype. The chain couples TRBV28 to TRBJ2-7; 7 bases are a match to TRBD2. The germline CDR1 and CDR2 sequences are MDHEN and SYDVKM. This CDR3 is 16 amino acids long. Trimming took 5 bases from V and 3 from J; bases not matched to a gene: 13. DNA of the CDR3: TGTGCCAGCAGTGCCCTGGCCGCGGGGGATAGCTACGAGCAGTACTTC. Protein product: CASSALAAGDSYEQYF. The full variable domain, with the rest looked up from reference TRBV28 and TRBJ2-7, is DVKVTQSSRYLVKRTGEKVFLECVQDMDHENMFWYRQDPGLGLRLIYFSYDVKMKEKGDIPEGYSVSREKKERFSLILESASTNQTSMYLCASSALAAGDSYEQYFGPGTRLTVT.

This chain connects TRBV5-1 to TRBJ1-1; TRBD1 aligns across 7 bases. After removal of 0 bases from V and 6 bases from J, the junction contained 8 bases not matched to a gene. CDR3 size: 15 residues. Per germline, CDR1 SGHRS and CDR2 YFSETQ. CDR3 amino acids: CASSLAGTATPEAFF. CDR3 bases: TGCGCCAGCAGCTTGGCTGGGACAGCAACTCCTGAAGCTTTCTTT.

In DNA form, the CDR3 reads TGTGCCTGGAACACAGGGGCAGGACAGCCCCAGCATTTT. Its translation is CAWNTGAGQPQHF. This chain uses TRBV30 with TRBJ1-5; TRBD1 aligns across 7 bases. Germline V CDR1 and CDR2: GTSNPN, SVGIG (reference sequence). V was pared by 4 bases and J by 7 bases, with 7 bases of the junction left unmatched. The CDR3 is made up of 13 amino acids.

At least ten counts were recorded for this clonotype. The rearrangement links TRBV4-1 to TRBJ2-5; D may match TRBD1 or TRBD2 (6 bases each). CDR3 length: 18 amino acids. Trimming took off 3 bases at V and 5 bases at J, with 25 bases between the two ends. Germline-derived CDR1 and CDR2 are MGHRA and YSYEKL. CDR3 loop: CASSQSGSSRHGGETQYF. The DNA of the CDR3 is TGCGCCAGCAGCCAGTCAGGCTCCTCTAGACACGGGGGCGAGACCCAGTACTTC.

This chain uses TRBV10-3 with TRBJ1-1; D call uncertain. Germline CDR1 is ENHRY and CDR2 is SYGVKD. Trimming stripped 0 bases from V and 7 bases from J, with 3 bases between. This CDR3 is 11 amino acids long. CDR3 in amino acids: CAISESSEAFF. The DNA of the CDR3 is TGTGCCATCAGTGAGTCAAGTGAAGCTTTCTTT.

As DNA, the CDR3 is TGTGCCAGCAGTTTAGACGAGTGGGGTACCTACAATGAGCAGTTCTTC. Amino acids: CASSLDEWGTYNEQFF. The chain joins TRBV12-3 or TRBV12-4 to TRBJ2-1; D is unclear. The CDR3 is made up of 16 amino acids. Trimming removed 1 base from V and 2 bases from J, with 12 bases in between.

A single count supports this clonotype. The J gene is TRBJ2-1, the V gene TRBV9; possible D gene TRBD2, 6 bases. The CDR3 totals 16 residues. Germline CDR1 SGDLS, CDR2 YYNGEE. Trimming pared 0 bases from V and 0 bases from J, leaving 10 bases between. The chain's CDR3 is CASSVGGRGSYNEQFF. The CDR3 nucleotides are TGTGCCAGCAGCGTAGGTGGGCGGGGCTCCTACAATGAGCAGTTCTTC.

This clonotype was recorded only once. V usage is TRBV18 and J usage is TRBJ2-5; D gene uncertain. Germline CDR1 reads KGHSH; CDR2 reads LQKENI. The V and J ends lost 4 bases and 5 bases respectively, with 14 bases between them. The CDR3 length is 14 residues. CDR3 amino acids: CASSQDLTVETQYF. CDR3 sequence (DNA): TGTGCCAGCTCACAAGATTTAACAGTCGAGACCCAGTACTTC.

A word on this clonotype: A much larger clone lies a single base off, so this may be a read error. V gene TRBV29-1 combines with J gene TRBJ2-3; no clear D. Per the germline V gene, CDR1 is SQVTM and CDR2 is ANQGSEA. The CDR3 totals 15 residues. Trimming pared 4 bases from V and 4 bases from J, leaving 18 bases between. CDR3 residues: CSVARAPQRADTQYF. The CDR3 nucleotides read TGCAGCGTTGCAAGGGCACCTCAGCGAGCAGATACGCAGTATTTT.

Judged by abundance, this clonotype is medium-sized. The chain has TRBV29-1 and TRBJ2-3; 7 nucleotides align to TRBD2. The J segment lost 1 base and the V segment lost 4 bases, leaving 5 bases of the junction unmatched. Germline assignment: CDR1 SQVTM and CDR2 ANQGSEA. The CDR3 consists of 14 residues. The CDR3 loop is CSVGSSGRTDTQYF. The CDR3 DNA reads as TGCAGCGTTGGGTCTAGCGGTCGCACAGATACGCAGTATTTT.

The V and J genes are TRBV7-2 and TRBJ1-2; D is ambiguous. The germline CDR1 and CDR2 sequences are SGHTA and FQGNSA. The V end lost 3 bases, the J end lost 7 bases, and 6 bases lay between the germline ends. This CDR3 contains 11 residues. CDR3 DNA sequence: TGTGCCAGCAGCTTTTTGTTTGGCTACACCTTC. Translated: CASSFLFGYTF. The full variable domain, with the rest looked up from reference TRBV7-2 and TRBJ1-2, is GAGVSQSPSNKVTEKGKDVELRCDPISGHTALYWYRQSLGQGLEFLIYFQGNSAPDKSGLPSDRFSAERTGGSVSTLTIQRTQQEDSAVYLCASSFLFGYTFGSGTRLTVV.